The 2 T cell receptor beta chains listed next were all sequenced from one sample in a study of identical twins. TCRdb reprocessed the 5' RACE reads with MiXCR, giving one entry per CDR3 protein. Here the sample spans about 240,000 distinct CDR3 sequences, roughly an eighth being singletons. This sample was shared with a second study, whose subject was yellow fever vaccine responses in identical twins.

The sequencing input was memory (CD45RO+) T cells sorted from blood. The source of these receptors is a woman under 30 in good health.

The table lists this clonotype with many counts. The CDR3 protein is CATYAGKDYLEQFF. In DNA, the CDR3 is TGTGCCACTTACGCGGGGAAAGATTACCTTGAGCAGTTCTTC. The chain has TRBV10-3 and TRBJ2-1; weak D call: TRBD2 (6 bases). The CDR3 consists of 14 residues. Trimming removed 10 bases at V and 9 bases at J, with 22 bases between. Germline values: CDR1 ENHRY, CDR2 SYGVKD.

A few counts support this clonotype. The rearrangement joins TRBV25-1 to TRBJ1-6; maybe TRBD1 (5 bases). Germline-derived CDR1 and CDR2 are MGHDK and SYGVNS. The CDR3 contains 14 residues. Trimming removed 2 bases at V and 6 bases at J, with 8 bases between. CDR3 sequence (DNA): TGTGCCAGCAGTGAAGGGGCACCTAATTCACCCCTCCACTTT. This codes for CASSEGAPNSPLHF.